This TCR beta chain was observed in a study of Tregs in tolerant kidney transplant recipients (dated by TCRdb to about 2019). Background for the entire study: TCRbeta sequencing was used in the study to identify donor-specific regulatory T cells before combined kidney and bone marrow transplantation, and the identified cells were then tracked after transplant. TCRbeta repertoire sequencing was used in a few healthy controls to compare several ways of expanding Tregs specific for an allogeneic donor. General study outcomes and caveats: Biological reproducibility was not directly assessed, although technical replication error appeared to be minimal. Because only a small number of patients were included, the study had limitations, and the results will need to be validated in larger populations as well as under other immunosuppression protocols. Expanding Tregs with activated donor B cells appeared to identify the most biologically relevant and donor-specific TCRbeta repertoire.

For TCRbeta CDR3 sequencing, genomic DNA from the sorted cells was extracted using the QIAGEN DNeasy Blood and Tissue Kit. High-throughput TCRbeta CDR3 sequencing, which included PCR amplification with bias correction and internal controls, was done commercially through immunoSEQ. The original methods were these. Unique productive TCRbeta sequences were defined by CDR3 nucleotide sequence when primers matched and otherwise by CDR3 amino acid sequence together with Vbeta and Jbeta genes. As a correction for sorting error, sequences shared between sorted populations at a frequency ratio of 2:1 or less were discarded, and the remaining shared sequences were assigned to the higher population. Donor-reactive sequences were defined as at least 5-fold expanded in CFSE-low cells versus unstimulated cells, with frequency of at least 0.01% in CFSE-low cells. Jensen-Shannon divergence calculated on the top 100 TCRbeta sequences ranked by frequency was used to measure repertoire divergence. When a sample had multiple sequencing runs, each run was corrected for sorting error separately and the runs were then pooled. TCRdb took this table from immuneACCESS and kept in-frame rearrangements with V and J called. Such tables lack part of the clones; where checked against another copy, unresolved V genes explain under half of the gap, and the rest is unexplained. That table furnishes V, J and clone size, whereas the DNA furnished D and trimming. The sample table shows some 240,000 clones, and about 80% are seen once. The biggest ten clones account for about 0.68% of the sample.

A distance of 20 bases separates the germline ends of V and J, which lose 6 bases and 5 bases respectively. CDR1 and CDR2 (SQVTM, ANQGSEA) derive from the germline V gene. The cysteine opens and the phenylalanine closes a CDR3 of 14 amino acids. Just the 42-base CDR3 DNA is kept, in frame starting at base 1. Points on this clone: What antigen it recognizes has not been identified. Nothing much larger sits one base from this clone, and base qualities are not available.

Thawed PBMCs were FACS-sorted into unstimulated Tregs (CD4+CD25+CD127-), CD4+ non-Tregs (CD4+CD25-), CD4 cells and CD8 cells. Healthy control blood was obtained either as purchased buffy coats or from healthy volunteers. Healthy control blood was separated into PBMCs by Ficoll density gradient and cryopreserved, and patient PBMCs were collected both before and after transplant. Sequencing input: CD4+ T cells from blood. The TCR sequence derives from a human donor in good health. The rearrangement joined TRBV29-1 to TRBJ2-7; the D region possibly corresponds to TRBD1 (6 bases align). The DNA sequence reads TGCAGCGTGCGTCAGGGGAAGAGGTATGACGAGCAGTACTTC. It encodes CSVRQGKRYDEQYF.